This TCR beta chain was documented in a study of cytomegalovirus exposure and HLA in healthy donors. Assay used: immunoSEQ multiplex PCR; TCRdb lists only in-frame clones, some missing. The table includes under 200,000 clones, about 86% detected once. The clonotype was recovered from a woman between 18 and 29 years old in good health and CMV-seronegative. The sequenced material came from PBMCs.

CDR3 sequence reads: CAAATPEGLYTF. In DNA, the CDR3 is TGTGCCGCCGCCACCCCGGAGGGCCTGTACACCTTC. The V and J genes are TRBV10-3 and TRBJ1-2; D gene uncertain. This CDR3 is 12 amino acids long. V was pared by 11 bases and J by 11 bases, with 21 bases between. Germline values: CDR1 ENHRY, CDR2 SYGVKD.